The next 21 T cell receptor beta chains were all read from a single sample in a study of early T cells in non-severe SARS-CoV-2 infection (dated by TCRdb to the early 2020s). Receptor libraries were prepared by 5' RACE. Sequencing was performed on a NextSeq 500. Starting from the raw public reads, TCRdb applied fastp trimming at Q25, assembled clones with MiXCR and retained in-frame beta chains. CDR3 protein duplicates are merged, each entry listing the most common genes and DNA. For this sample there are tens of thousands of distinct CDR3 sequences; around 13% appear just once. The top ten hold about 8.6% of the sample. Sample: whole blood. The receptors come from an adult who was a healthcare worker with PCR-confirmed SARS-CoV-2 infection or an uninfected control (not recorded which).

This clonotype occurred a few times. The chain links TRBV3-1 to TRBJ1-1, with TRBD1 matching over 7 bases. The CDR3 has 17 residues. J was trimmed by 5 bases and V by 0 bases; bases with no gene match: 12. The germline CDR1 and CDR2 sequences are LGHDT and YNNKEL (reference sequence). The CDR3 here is CASSQDRLRGRGTEAFF. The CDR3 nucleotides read TGTGCCAGCAGCCAAGATAGACTGAGGGGGCGCGGGACTGAAGCTTTCTTT.

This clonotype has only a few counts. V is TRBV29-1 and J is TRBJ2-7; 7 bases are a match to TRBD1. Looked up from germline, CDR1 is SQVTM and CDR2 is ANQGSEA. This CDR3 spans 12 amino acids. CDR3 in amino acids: CSVQTGIDEQYF. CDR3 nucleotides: TGCAGTGTACAGACAGGGATCGACGAGCAGTACTTC.

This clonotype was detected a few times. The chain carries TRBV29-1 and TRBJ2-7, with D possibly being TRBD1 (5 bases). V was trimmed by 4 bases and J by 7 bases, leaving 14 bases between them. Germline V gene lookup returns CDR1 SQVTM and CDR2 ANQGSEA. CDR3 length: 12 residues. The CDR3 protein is CSVARSYREQYF. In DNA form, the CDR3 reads TGCAGCGTTGCTAGGTCCTACAGGGAGCAGTACTTC.

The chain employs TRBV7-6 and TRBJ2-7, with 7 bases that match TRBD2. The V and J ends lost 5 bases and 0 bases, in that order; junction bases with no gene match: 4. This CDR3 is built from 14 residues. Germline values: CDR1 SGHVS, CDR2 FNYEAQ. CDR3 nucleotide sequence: TGTGCCAGCAGCCAAGCGGGGCTCTCCTACGAGCAGTACTTC. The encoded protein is CASSQAGLSYEQYF.

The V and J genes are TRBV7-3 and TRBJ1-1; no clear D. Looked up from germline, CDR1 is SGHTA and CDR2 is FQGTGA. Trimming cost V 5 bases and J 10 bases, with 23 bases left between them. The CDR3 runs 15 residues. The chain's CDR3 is CASSPEVDPRSGAFF. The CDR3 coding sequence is TGTGCCAGCAGCCCAGAGGTTGACCCAAGGTCGGGAGCTTTCTTT.

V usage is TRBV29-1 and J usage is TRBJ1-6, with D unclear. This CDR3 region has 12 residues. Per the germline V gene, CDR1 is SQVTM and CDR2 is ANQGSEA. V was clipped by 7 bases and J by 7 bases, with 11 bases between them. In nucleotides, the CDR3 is TGCAGCGCTTCGGACGGAAATTCACCCCTCCACTTT. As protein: CSASDGNSPLHF.

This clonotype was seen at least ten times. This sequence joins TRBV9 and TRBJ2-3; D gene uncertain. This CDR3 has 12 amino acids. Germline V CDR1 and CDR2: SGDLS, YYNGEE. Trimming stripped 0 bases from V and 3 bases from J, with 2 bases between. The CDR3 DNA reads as TGTGCCAGCAGCGTAGGGACAGATACGCAGTATTTT. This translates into CASSVGTDTQYF.

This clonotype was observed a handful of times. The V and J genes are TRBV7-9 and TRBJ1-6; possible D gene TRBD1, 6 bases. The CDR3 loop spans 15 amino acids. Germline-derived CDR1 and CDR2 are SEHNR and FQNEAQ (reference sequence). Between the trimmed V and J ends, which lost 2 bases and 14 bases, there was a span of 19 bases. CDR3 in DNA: TGTGCCAGCAGCTTAACTACAGGGAGGAGTACGGCCCTCCACTTT. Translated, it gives CASSLTTGRSTALHF.

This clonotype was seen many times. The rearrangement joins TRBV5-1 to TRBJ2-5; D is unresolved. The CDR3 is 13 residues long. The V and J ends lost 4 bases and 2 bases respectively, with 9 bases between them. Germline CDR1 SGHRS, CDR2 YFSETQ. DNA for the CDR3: TGCGCCAGCAGCCCCGGGTTGCAAGAGACCCAGTACTTC. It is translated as CASSPGLQETQYF.

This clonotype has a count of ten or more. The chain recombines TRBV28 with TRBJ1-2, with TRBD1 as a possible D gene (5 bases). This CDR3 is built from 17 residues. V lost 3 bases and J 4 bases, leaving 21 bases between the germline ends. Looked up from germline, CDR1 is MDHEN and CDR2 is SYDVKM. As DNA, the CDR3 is TGTGCCAGCAGTTTTCCTGCCCTCGTAGGGGCCACCTATGGCTACACCTTC. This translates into CASSFPALVGATYGYTF.

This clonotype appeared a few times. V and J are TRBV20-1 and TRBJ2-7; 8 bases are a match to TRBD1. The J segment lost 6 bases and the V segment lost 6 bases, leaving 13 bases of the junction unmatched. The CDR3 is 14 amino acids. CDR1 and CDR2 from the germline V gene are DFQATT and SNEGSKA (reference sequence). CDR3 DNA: TGCAGTGCCATGGTCAGGCACAGGGGGGCCGAGCAGTACTTC. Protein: CSAMVRHRGAEQYF.

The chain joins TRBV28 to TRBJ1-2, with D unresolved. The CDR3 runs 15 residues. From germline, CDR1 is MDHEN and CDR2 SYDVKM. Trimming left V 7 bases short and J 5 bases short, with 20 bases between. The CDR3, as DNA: TGTGCCAGCACCGATCGGGGTGCCAGGATTTATGGCTACACCTTC. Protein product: CASTDRGARIYGYTF.

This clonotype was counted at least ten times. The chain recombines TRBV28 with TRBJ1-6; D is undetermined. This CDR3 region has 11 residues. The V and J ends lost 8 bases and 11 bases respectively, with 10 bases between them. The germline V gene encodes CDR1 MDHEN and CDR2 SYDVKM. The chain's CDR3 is CASLGAPPLHF. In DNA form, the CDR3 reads TGTGCCAGCCTTGGAGCACCACCCCTCCACTTT.

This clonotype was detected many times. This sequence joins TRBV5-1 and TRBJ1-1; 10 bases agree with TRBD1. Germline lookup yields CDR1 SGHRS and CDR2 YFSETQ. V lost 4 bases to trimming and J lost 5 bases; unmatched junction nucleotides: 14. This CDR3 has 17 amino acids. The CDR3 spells CASSTGQGGLLSTEAFF. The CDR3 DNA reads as TGCGCCAGCAGCACCGGACAGGGGGGTTTACTTTCAACTGAAGCTTTCTTT.

CDR3 nucleotides: TGTGCCAGCAGCTTAGTCAGGTTAATTACCGGGGAGCTGTTTTTT. Translation: CASSLVRLITGELFF. The chain is built from TRBV7-2 and TRBJ2-2; D gene uncertain. Between the trimmed V and J ends, which lost 1 base and 5 bases, there was a span of 11 bases. CDR1 and CDR2 from the germline V gene are SGHTA and FQGNSA. CDR3 length equals 15 residues.

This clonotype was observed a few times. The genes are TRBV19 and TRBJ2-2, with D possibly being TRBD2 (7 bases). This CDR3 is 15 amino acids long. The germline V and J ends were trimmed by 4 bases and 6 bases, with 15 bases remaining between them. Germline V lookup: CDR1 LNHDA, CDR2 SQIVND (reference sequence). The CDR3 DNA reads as TGTGCCAGTAGTACGCGGGGGACAATTCCCGGGGAGCTGTTTTTT. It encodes CASSTRGTIPGELFF.

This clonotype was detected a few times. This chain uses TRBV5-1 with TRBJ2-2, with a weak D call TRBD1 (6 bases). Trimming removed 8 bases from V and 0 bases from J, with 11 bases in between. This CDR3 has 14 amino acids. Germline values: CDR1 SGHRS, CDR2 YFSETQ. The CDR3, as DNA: TGCGCCAGTTACAGGGAAACGAACACCGGGGAGCTGTTTTTT. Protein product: CASYRETNTGELFF.

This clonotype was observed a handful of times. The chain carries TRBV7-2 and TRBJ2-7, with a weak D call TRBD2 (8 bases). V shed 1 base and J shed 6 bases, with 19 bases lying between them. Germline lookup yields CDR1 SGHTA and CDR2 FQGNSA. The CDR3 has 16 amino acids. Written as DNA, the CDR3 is TGTGCCAGCAGCTTAGAGGGGGCGGGAGGCCCGGCCGAGCAGTACTTC. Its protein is CASSLEGAGGPAEQYF.

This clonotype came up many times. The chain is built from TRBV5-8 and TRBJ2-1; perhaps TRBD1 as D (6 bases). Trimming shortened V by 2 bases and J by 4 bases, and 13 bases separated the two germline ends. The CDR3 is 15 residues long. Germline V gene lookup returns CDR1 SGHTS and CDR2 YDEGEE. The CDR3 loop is CASSFLQGSYNEQFF. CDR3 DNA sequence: TGTGCCAGCAGCTTTCTGCAGGGGTCGTACAATGAGCAGTTCTTC.

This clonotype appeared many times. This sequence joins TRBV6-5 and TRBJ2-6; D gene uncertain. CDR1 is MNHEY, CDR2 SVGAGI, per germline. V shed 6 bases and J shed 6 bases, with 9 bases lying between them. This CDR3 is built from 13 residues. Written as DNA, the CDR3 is TGTGCCAGCAGCAGTTCGGTGGCCAACGTCCTGACTTTC. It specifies CASSSSVANVLTF.

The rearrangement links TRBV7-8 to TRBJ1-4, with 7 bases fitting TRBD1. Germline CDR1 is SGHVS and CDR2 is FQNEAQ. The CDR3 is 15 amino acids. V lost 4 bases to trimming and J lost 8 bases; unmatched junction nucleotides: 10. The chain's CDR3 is CASSSGQARGEKLFF. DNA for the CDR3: TGTGCCAGCAGCTCCGGACAGGCCCGAGGAGAAAAACTGTTTTTT.